These T cell receptor beta chains were read from a single sample in a study of regulatory T cells. Generated by immunoSEQ multiplex PCR, the TCRdb table keeps only in-frame clones and is missing some. The repertoire holds about 28,000 clones, about 90% seen once, with roughly 1.5% in the top ten. Sequenced: conventional CD4+ T cells sorted from blood. The source is a person aged 18 to 30 with CD3G deficiency. The CDR3 runs from the conserved cysteine through the conserved F or W. Fields, in order: V gene, J gene, clone size, D gene, CDR3 protein, CDR3 DNA. A D gene is named only where the DNA matches it firmly. Rows may omit the clone size; those that give it use once, few, many or a size class.

TRBV7-9	TRBJ2-3	few	TRBD1	CASSLGVGGAGTDTQYF	TGTGCCAGCAGCTTAGGCGTAGGGGGCGCGGGCACAGATACGCAGTATTTT
TRBV9	TRBJ2-2	.	TRBD1	CASSPQTGPYTGELFF	TGTGCCAGCAGCCCCCAGACAGGGCCCTACACCGGGGAGCTGTTTTTT
TRBV12-5	TRBJ2-5	.	.	CASVSPGELKTQYF	TGTGCTAGTGTCTCCCCCGGGGAATTAAAGACCCAGTACTTC
TRBV5-1	TRBJ1-2	.	.	CASSPLPGTQYGYTF	TGCGCCAGCAGCCCACTTCCCGGGACCCAATATGGCTACACCTTC
TRBV18	TRBJ2-4	.	.	CASSPRAKNIQYF	TGTGCCAGCTCACCCCGCGCCAAAAACATTCAGTACTTC
TRBV28	TRBJ1-1	.	.	CASSPFSGAGGGNTEAFF	TGTGCCAGCAGTCCCTTTTCTGGGGCAGGTGGGGGGAACACTGAAGCTTTCTTT
TRBV18	TRBJ2-2	.	.	CASSPPNTGELFF	TGTGCCAGCTCACCCCCGAACACCGGGGAGCTGTTTTTT
TRBV6-1	TRBJ2-2	.	.	CASRVTWNTGELFF	TGTGCCAGCAGGGTCACTTGGAACACCGGGGAGCTGTTTTTT
TRBV9	TRBJ2-1	.	TRBD2	CASSVDSGGAEQFF	TGTGCCAGCAGCGTAGACAGCGGGGGGGCTGAGCAGTTCTTC
TRBV7-9	TRBJ2-7	.	.	CASSLRDSRYEQYF	TGTGCCAGCAGCCTACGGGACTCCCGGTACGAGCAGTACTTC
TRBV6-1	TRBJ1-2	.	.	CASSDTFNYGYTF	TGTGCCAGCAGTGATACCTTTAACTATGGCTACACCTTC
TRBV29-1	TRBJ2-5	.	.	CSAPWLGEQYF	TGCAGCGCCCCGTGGTTGGGAGAGCAGTACTTC
TRBV10-3	TRBJ2-1	.	TRBD2	CATAGLAGGRGEQFF	TGTGCCACCGCGGGACTAGCGGGAGGTCGTGGAGAGCAGTTCTTC
TRBV27	TRBJ1-3	.	.	CASSSLGIGSGNTIYF	TGTGCCAGCAGTTCCCTCGGGATAGGGTCTGGAAACACCATATATTTT
TRBV18	TRBJ2-2	.	.	CASSPLNTGELFF	TGTGCCAGCTCACCTCTGAACACCGGGGAGCTGTTTTTT
TRBV18	TRBJ1-2	.	.	CASSPVAGNGYTF	TGTGCCAGCTCACCAGTCGCAGGGAATGGCTACACCTTC
TRBV30	TRBJ2-7	.	.	CAWSSGQPSSYEQYF	TGTGCCTGGAGTTCAGGACAGCCGAGCTCCTACGAGCAGTACTTC
TRBV6-1	TRBJ2-1	.	.	CASSESTRPYNEQFF	TGTGCCAGCAGTGAAAGCACTAGGCCCTACAATGAGCAGTTCTTC
TRBV5-1	TRBJ1-2	.	TRBD1	CASSLVGGGDYGYTF	TGCGCCAGCAGCTTGGTAGGAGGGGGCGACTATGGCTACACCTTC
TRBV7-3	TRBJ2-3	.	.	CASSLNGGTDTQYF	TGTGCCAGCAGCTTAAACGGGGGTACAGATACGCAGTATTTT
TRBV19	TRBJ1-5	.	.	CASSIDRFSNQPQHF	TGTGCCAGTAGTATAGATAGGTTCTCCAATCAGCCCCAGCATTTT
TRBV30	TRBJ1-6	.	.	CAWSVNQAYNSPLHF	TGTGCCTGGAGTGTAAACCAGGCATATAATTCACCCCTCCACTTT
TRBV28	TRBJ1-2	few	TRBD1	CASSRDRVGGYTF	TGTGCCAGCAGTCGGGACAGGGTTGGTGGCTACACCTTC
TRBV7-6	TRBJ2-7	.	.	CASSLGFGGEQYF	TGTGCCAGCAGCTTAGGTTTCGGCGGCGAGCAGTACTTC
TRBV21-1	TRBJ2-1	.	.	CASSSRDSGPFF	TGTGCCAGCAGCTCGCGGGACAGTGGGCCGTTCTTC
TRBV28	TRBJ1-5	.	TRBD1	CASSFNGQGRQPQHF	TGTGCCAGCAGTTTTAATGGACAGGGGCGTCAGCCCCAGCATTTT
TRBV28	TRBJ2-7	.	.	CASTPSLGSYEQYF	TGTGCCAGCACCCCCTCGCTAGGCTCCTACGAGCAGTACTTC
TRBV2	TRBJ1-5	.	.	CASSDDSNQPQHF	TGTGCCAGCAGTGACGATAGCAATCAGCCCCAGCATTTT
TRBV30	TRBJ2-5	.	.	CAWRGGGPKETQYF	TGTGCCTGGAGAGGCGGGGGCCCCAAAGAGACCCAGTACTTC
TRBV6-1	TRBJ1-5	.	TRBD1	CASSDWRTGLAQHF	TGTGCCAGCAGTGATTGGAGGACAGGGTTGGCCCAGCATTTT
TRBV7-6	TRBJ2-4	.	.	CASSSPFAASAKNIQYF	TGTGCCAGCAGCTCCCCTTTCGCCGCTTCAGCCAAAAACATTCAGTACTTC
TRBV28	TRBJ1-1	.	TRBD1	CASSLTPGTANTEAFF	TGTGCCAGCAGTCTCACCCCCGGGACAGCCAACACTGAAGCTTTCTTT
TRBV19	TRBJ2-3	.	.	CASSFTYTDTQYF	TGTGCCAGTAGTTTTACTTACACAGATACGCAGTATTTT
TRBV6-5	TRBJ2-1	once	.	CASSRGLRNEQFF	TGTGCCAGCAGTCGGGGACTTAGGAATGAGCAGTTCTTC
TRBV28	TRBJ2-7	.	TRBD1	CASSSPTGTYEQYF	TGTGCCAGCAGTTCCCCGACAGGGACCTACGAGCAGTACTTC
TRBV6-1	TRBJ1-1	.	.	CASSVRGVNTEAFF	TGTGCCAGCAGTGTCCGAGGGGTGAACACTGAAGCTTTCTTT
TRBV5-1	TRBJ1-2	few	TRBD1	CASSLGDRVHGYTF	TGCGCCAGCAGCTTGGGGGACAGGGTGCACGGCTACACCTTC
TRBV7-9	TRBJ2-3	.	TRBD1	CASSLGDRGRSDTQYF	TGTGCCAGCAGCTTAGGGGACAGGGGGCGATCAGATACGCAGTATTTT
TRBV2	TRBJ2-2	.	TRBD1	CASCPGQGFGELFF	TGTGCCAGCTGCCCGGGACAGGGGTTTGGGGAGCTGTTTTTT
TRBV5-4	TRBJ1-4	.	.	CASSLDPGATNEKLFF	TGTGCCAGCAGCTTGGATCCAGGGGCAACTAATGAAAAACTGTTTTTT
TRBV28	TRBJ2-3	.	.	CASSLDHTDTQYF	TGTGCCAGCAGTCTAGACCATACAGATACGCAGTATTTT
TRBV6-1	TRBJ2-1	.	.	CASSYTGVEQFF	TGTGCCAGCAGTTATACCGGGGTCGAGCAGTTCTTC